What follows describes a single T cell receptor (beta chain). Its antigen specificity is not known. The input lacks base qualities; no much larger clone sits a single base away. The entry originates in a study of shared clonotypes between healthy human individuals (dated by TCRdb to about 2020). About the study as a whole: The cohort included three men and a couple of women between 18 and 49 years of age. Blood TCR repertoires of five healthy adults were deeply sequenced to estimate repertoire size and the extent of clonotype sharing between individuals. For each donor, CD4 naive and CD4 memory were each run on three plates, CD8 naive on two plates, and CD8 memory on one plate. Different laboratories and diverse techniques were used to prepare libraries and sequence TCR repertoires, to increase sequencing depth and limit assay-specific biases. Per donor, leukapheresis produced somewhere between about 0.85 and 9.5 billion PBMCs.

For the CD8 naive samples, CD45RO-negative cells were positively selected for CCR7, yielding a CD45RA+CCR7+ population from which TemRA cells were excluded. The donors were healthy, HIV-negative adults with no recently reported acute infections or vaccinations. Every donor was a Caucasian adult living in Nashville, Tennessee, USA. After blood collection by leukapheresis, PBMCs were isolated using Ficoll-Histopaque density gradient centrifugation and then cryopreserved in the vapor phase of liquid nitrogen. Analytical flow cytometry was used to check the purity and quantity of each magnetically sorted T cell population. Genomic DNA was isolated from each sorted fraction and quantified by UV absorbance on a Nanodrop 2000c. What the work shows at the level of the full study, not this receptor alone: Sampling was restricted to blood, and TCR repertoires in tissues likely differ from the TCR repertoires found in blood. Even with the large sequencing depth, rarefaction of the sorted-subset datasets indicated that sequencing was incomplete. When several donors were compared, the shared fraction of clonotypes was approximately 5% for naive CD4, about 4% for naive CD8, more than 2% for memory CD4, and around 0.37% for memory CD8. Pairwise subsampling led to the expectation that sequencing depth would affect the degree of clonotype sharing among donors. Compared with non-shared clonotypes, the clonotypes found in all four sorted-subset donors had higher generation probabilities. Estimated clonotype richness was generally larger for naive than for memory subsets. The genetic and exposure-history diversity represented was limited by the small number of donors.

Inclusive of the bounding cysteine and phenylalanine, the CDR3 is 14 residues long. The read is trimmed to its CDR3 DNA, 42 bases read in frame from base 1. According to the germline V gene, CDR1 reads SGHRS and CDR2 reads YFSETQ. V loses 0 bases, J loses 3 bases, and the germline ends lie 10 bases apart. TCR CDR3 regions were amplified from genomic DNA by multiplex PCR using the deep immunoSEQ assay. Extracted genomic DNA from each cell subset was distributed evenly across all wells of several immunoSEQ 96-well plates, and each plate was treated as a replicate. Each replicate PCR for sorted subsets received approximately 220 ng genomic DNA, equal to about 30,000 T cell genomes. Purified libraries were measured with a Qubit 3.0 fluorometer, size-checked on a Bioanalyzer 2100, and measured again with the KAPA Library Quantification kit. A separate single-read 150-cycle Illumina NextSeq 550 flow cell was used to sequence each immunoSEQ 96-well plate. Concerning the study's data processing: The immunoSEQ output contained only junctional sequences without quality scores, so filtering could not match that applied to full-length reads. Sequences were annotated with PyIR, a Python wrapper for IgBLAST v1.9, using IMGT germline references to assign V/J genes and CDR3. Reads were removed for weak V/J assignments (E-value above 1e-6), missing CDR3, stop codons, out-of-frame junctions, or ambiguous translated residues. V3J clonotypes were defined as sequences sharing an identical inferred V gene, J gene, and CDR3 amino acid sequence. To compute the percentage overlap between repertoires, the number of shared unique clonotypes was divided by the size of the smaller repertoire. RTK rarefaction, the Chao1 estimator, and Recon v2.1 estimates of unobserved clonotypes were used to assess repertoire richness. Generation probabilities were computed with OLGA for all TCRbeta clonotypes obtained by the gDNA method from a handful of donors. The immuneACCESS repertoire file appears here via TCRdb, limited to in-frame rearrangements. These files lack a portion of the clones; in checked studies, under half of the deficit traces to unresolved V genes, and the cause of the others is not known. V, J and clone size are those of that table, while D and trimming were read from the DNA. This sample comprises about 680,000 clones, about 92% of them detected only once. The biggest ten clones account for roughly 22% of the sample.

The sample consisted of naive CD8+ T cells sorted from blood. The sample's cell subset or site, from its label and the paper: CD45RA+CCR7+. This receptor chain uses TRBV5-1 and TRBJ2-7; no D segment can be confidently identified. This sequence was found in a man aged 25-45 years in good health. This receptor has the CDR3 CASSLVGSNYEQYF. The sequenced DNA is TGCGCCAGCAGCTTGGTAGGCTCGAACTACGAGCAGTACTTC.